This T cell receptor (beta chain) was sequenced during a study of blood T cells in healthy people across ages. Each sample yielded at least 5.5 micrograms of PBMC total RNA. Germline V gene lookup returns CDR1 MNHEY and CDR2 SVGAGI. This CDR3 is built from 16 residues. The V gene end was trimmed by 0 bases and the J gene end by 8 bases; junction bases not matched to a gene: 9. Concerning this clonotype: Its target is not known.

Next came a second PCR, run for about 7 to 11 cycles, which used a sample-barcoded 5' primer along with a J-beta primer mix. Every cDNA molecule bore a tag from a template-switch adaptor containing 12 random nucleotides. TCRdb independently ran MiXCR on the 5' RACE reads; one entry per CDR3 protein. The sample includes around 1,100,000 distinct CDR3 sequences, 35% to 40% of them seen just once. Study-wide points: The fall in TCR beta diversity per million T cells was roughly linear with age.

V and J are TRBV6-5 and TRBJ2-2, with TRBD1 identical over 7 bases. Sequenced sample: blood. The receptor comes from a man younger than 35 in good health. This CDR3 is CASSYSGPGGSGELFF. CDR3 in DNA: TGTGCCAGCAGTTACTCGGGGCCAGGGGGATCGGGGGAGCTGTTTTTT.